This TCR beta chain was documented in a study of OX40 agonist ivuxolimab in advanced cancers. At the level of the study: All patients had ivuxolimab intravenously every 2 weeks at 0.01 to 10 mg/kg. Study results and limitations: Dose levels from 0.1 to 3.0 mg/kg saw CD4+ and CD8+ blood T cells expand clonally by week 6.

Blood draws occurred at baseline, cycle 4 day 1, and cycle 7 day 1. Generated by immunoSEQ multiplex PCR, the TCRdb table keeps only in-frame clones and is missing some. This sample has about 21,000 clones; roughly three quarters occur once, and the top ten carry more than 9%. On this clone itself: Its antigen is unknown.

CDR1 is LNHDA, CDR2 SQIVND, per germline (reference sequence). The CDR3 is 18 amino acids. After removal of 4 bases from V and 1 base from J, the junction contained 10 bases not matched to a gene. Specimen: CD4+ or CD8+ T cells sorted from blood, collected in a trial of the OX40 agonist ivuxolimab. The J gene is TRBJ1-1, the V gene TRBV19; TRBD1 matches 12 bases. The clonotype comes from an adult with an advanced solid tumor such as melanoma, head and neck, liver or kidney cancer. CDR3 bases: TGTGCCAGTAGTACAACGGGACAGGGGGCCATACCGAACACTGAAGCTTTCTTT. Its translation is CASSTTGQGAIPNTEAFF.